Shown below are 21 T cell receptor beta chains from a single sample sequenced in a study of blood T cell repertoires in COVID-19. Some clones are missing from TCRdb's copy, which holds only in-frame ones; the method was immunoSEQ multiplex PCR. The sample has approximately 250,000 clones, roughly 90% seen once. Material for sequencing was peripheral blood. The source is a woman aged 70-85 years with COVID-19, enrolled during active disease.

The genes are TRBV5-1 and TRBJ2-5; D is possibly TRBD1 (6 bases). Germline CDR1 is SGHRS and CDR2 is YFSETQ. Trimming stripped 0 bases from V and 5 bases from J, with 14 bases between. CDR3 length: 15 amino acids. The CDR3 loop reads CASSLDNSRGETQYF. The CDR3 nucleotides read TGCGCCAGCAGCTTGGATAACTCGAGGGGGGAGACCCAGTACTTC. Looking up the rest from reference TRBV5-1 and TRBJ2-5 gives the full variable domain: KAGVTQTPRYLIKTRGQQVTLSCSPISGHRSVSWYQQTPGQGLQFLFEYFSETQRNKGNFPGRFSGRQFSNSRSEMNVSTLELGDSALYLCASSLDNSRGETQYFGPGTRLLVL.

The rearrangement uses TRBV18 and TRBJ2-3, with D perhaps TRBD1 (6 bases). Germline V gives CDR1 KGHSH, CDR2 LQKENI. The CDR3 runs to 16 residues. V gave up 3 bases and J gave up 4 bases, with 17 bases separating them. The CDR3 DNA sequence: TGTGCCAGCTCACCTACCGGGACACAGGGCGCAGATACGCAGTATTTT. Translation gives CASSPTGTQGADTQYF.

J is TRBJ2-3 and V is TRBV27, with 9 bases lining up with TRBD2. With 3 bases clipped from V and 4 bases from J, the junction kept 8 bases outside the gene matches. This CDR3 is built from 16 residues. Germline CDR1 and CDR2: MNHEY and SMNVEV (reference sequence). The CDR3 DNA reads TGTGCCAGCAGTTTTGGCGGGGGGGCCCCCGCAGATACGCAGTATTTT. This gives the protein CASSFGGGAPADTQYF.

The CDR3 is CSVVRLNYGYTF. CDR3 coding DNA: TGCAGCGTAGTCAGGCTTAACTATGGCTACACCTTC. V gene TRBV29-1 combines with J gene TRBJ1-2; D unclear. This CDR3 is built from 12 residues. V gave up 6 bases and J gave up 1 base, with 9 bases separating them. From germline, CDR1 is SQVTM and CDR2 ANQGSEA.

The chain links TRBV29-1 to TRBJ1-2; 8 positions match TRBD1. The germline CDR1 and CDR2 sequences are SQVTM and ANQGSEA. J was trimmed by 8 bases and V by 7 bases; bases with no gene match: 12. CDR3 size: 13 residues. The CDR3 region is CSARDRGEWGYTF. The CDR3 coding sequence is TGCAGCGCAAGAGACAGGGGAGAATGGGGCTACACCTTC.

This sequence joins TRBV6-5 and TRBJ2-7, with 8 bases fitting TRBD1. The CDR3 is 12 amino acids. The V and J ends lost 8 bases and 4 bases, in that order; junction bases with no gene match: 4. Per the germline V gene, CDR1 is MNHEY and CDR2 is SVGAGI. The CDR3 bases are TGTGCCAGCGGGACAGGCGTATACGAGCAGTACTTC. Protein sequence: CASGTGVYEQYF.

The rearrangement uses TRBV5-1 and TRBJ2-3; no reliable D call. Germline V gene lookup returns CDR1 SGHRS and CDR2 YFSETQ. The CDR3 runs to 14 residues. V was pared by 0 bases and J by 3 bases, with 8 bases between. CDR3 sequence reads: CASSLVVQTDTQYF. The CDR3, as DNA: TGCGCCAGCAGCTTGGTTGTCCAAACAGATACGCAGTATTTT.

This sequence joins TRBV5-6 and TRBJ1-6; D is perhaps TRBD1 (6 bases). Germline CDR1 reads SGHDT; CDR2 reads YYEEEE. CDR3 size: 15 residues. V gave up 3 bases and J gave up 3 bases, with 10 bases separating them. The CDR3 DNA reads TGTGCCAGCAGCTCCGGACAGATCTATAATTCACCCCTCCACTTT. Translated, it gives CASSSGQIYNSPLHF.

The chain couples TRBV7-9 to TRBJ2-1; TRBD2 matches at 14 bases. The germline CDR1 and CDR2 sequences are SEHNR and FQNEAQ (reference sequence). V gave up 11 bases and J gave up 4 bases; unmatched junction bases: 7. The CDR3 spans 15 residues. The CDR3 DNA reads TGTGCCGGTGGGACTAGCGGGGGCAGATACAATGAGCAGTTCTTC. Translated: CAGGTSGGRYNEQFF.

The rearrangement uses TRBV2 and TRBJ2-1; TRBD1 matches at 8 bases. The CDR3 spans 14 residues. In germline, CDR1 is SNHLY, CDR2 FYNNEI. J lost 7 bases, V lost 4 bases, and 6 bases had no gene match. In DNA form, the CDR3 reads TGTGCCAGCAGTGTATGGACAGGGCGAAATGAGCAGTTCTTC. It translates to CASSVWTGRNEQFF. The variable domain in full, with the rest retrieved from reference TRBV2 and TRBJ2-1, is EPEVTQTPSHQVTQMGQEVILRCVPISNHLYFYWYRQILGQKVEFLVSFYNNEISEKSEIFDDQFSVERPDGSNFTLKIRSTKLEDSAMYFCASSVWTGRNEQFFGPGTRLTVL.

The chain joins TRBV6-2 or TRBV6-3 to TRBJ2-4; 8 bases are a match to TRBD1. The CDR3 runs to 16 residues. The germline gives CDR1 MNHEY, CDR2 SVGEGT. Germline trimming cut 5 bases from V and 2 bases from J; bases unmatched to any gene: 8. The CDR3 region has the DNA TGTGCCAGCAGTGACCCAGGGGGCTTGTCCAAAAACATTCAGTACTTC. Translated, it gives CASSDPGGLSKNIQYF.

The chain recombines TRBV19 with TRBJ2-7, with 10 bases matching TRBD1. The CDR3 loop spans 14 amino acids. Germline V gene data show CDR1 as LNHDA and CDR2 as SQIVND (reference sequence). V was clipped by 10 bases and J by 4 bases; unmatched bases: 10. CDR3 nucleotide sequence: TGTGCCACCTCCACTAGGACAGGGGGTTACGAGCAGTACTTC. Translating it yields CATSTRTGGYEQYF.

This clone was observed once. V and J are TRBV6-5 and TRBJ1-1; D may be TRBD1 (5 bases). The CDR3 has 12 amino acids. Germline V gives CDR1 MNHEY, CDR2 SVGAGI. Trimming stripped 3 bases from V and 5 bases from J, with 7 bases between. The CDR3 spells CASSYKGTEAFF. The CDR3 bases are TGTGCCAGCAGTTATAAGGGGACTGAAGCTTTCTTT.

With respect to this clone: The same CDR3 can be traced to other DNA sequences in this sample. This chain joins TRBV5-6 and TRBJ2-7; the match to TRBD2 covers 8 bases. J lost 3 bases, V lost 2 bases, and 1 base had no gene match. The CDR3 sequence is 13 residues long. The germline V gene has CDR1 SGHDT and CDR2 YYEEEE. The DNA of the CDR3 is TGTGCCAGCAGCTTACGGGGGGGCTACGAGCAGTACTTC. Translation gives CASSLRGGYEQYF.

The chain carries TRBV19 and TRBJ2-5; 16 nucleotides match TRBD2. CDR3 length: 17 amino acids. Germline V lookup: CDR1 LNHDA, CDR2 SQIVND (reference sequence). V shed 7 bases and J 2 bases; nucleotides not matched to a gene: 7. The CDR3 here is CASTAGLAGGRQETQYF. CDR3 bases: TGTGCCAGTACCGCGGGACTAGCGGGGGGGCGGCAAGAGACCCAGTACTTC.

This rearrangement joins TRBV7-2 to TRBJ1-1; tentative D call: TRBD1 (5 bases). This CDR3 has 13 residues. Germline assignment: CDR1 SGHTA and CDR2 FQGNSA. Trimming removed 5 bases at V and 11 bases at J, with 18 bases between. The CDR3 protein is CASSPDIPLGAFF. The CDR3 DNA is TGTGCCAGCAGCCCGGACATCCCATTGGGGGCTTTCTTT.

The CDR3 loop is CASSQGDKYNEQFF. The CDR3, as DNA: TGTGCCAGCAGCCAAGGCGATAAGTACAATGAGCAGTTCTTC. This chain joins TRBV3-1 (or the pseudogene TRBV3-2) and TRBJ2-1; D gene unclear. V gave up 1 base and J gave up 4 bases, with 8 bases separating them. Per germline, CDR1 LGHDT and CDR2 YNNKEL (reference sequence). This CDR3 comprises 14 residues.

The rearrangement links TRBV2 to TRBJ1-1; D may be TRBD1 (6 bases). V was shortened by 8 bases and J by 1 base, with 17 bases between the two germline ends. The length of the CDR3 is 15 residues. CDR1 and CDR2 from the germline V gene are SNHLY and FYNNEI. CDR3 DNA: TGTGCCAGCGAACCTGGACAGACCGGGAACACTGAAGCTTTCTTT. Encoded protein: CASEPGQTGNTEAFF.

The V call is TRBV20-1, the J call TRBJ2-1, with 8 bases that match TRBD2. Germline CDR1 DFQATT, CDR2 SNEGSKA (reference sequence). Trimming cost V 3 bases and J 7 bases; bases outside gene matches: 8. This CDR3 has 14 amino acids. The CDR3 DNA follows: TGCAGTGCTAGTCCGGGGGGGGCCCTTAATGAGCAGTTCTTC. It yields the protein CSASPGGALNEQFF.

This clone appeared once. The chain is built from TRBV7-2 and TRBJ2-5; D might be TRBD2 (5 bases). Deletions cut 2 bases from V and 1 base from J, with 11 bases between. The CDR3 contains 15 residues. CDR1 SGHTA and CDR2 FQGNSA come from the germline V gene. CDR3 in amino acids: CASSLWGAAQETQYF. In nucleotides, the CDR3 is TGTGCCAGCAGCTTATGGGGAGCAGCCCAAGAGACCCAGTACTTC. The variable domain in full, with the rest retrieved from reference TRBV7-2 and TRBJ2-5, is GAGVSQSPSNKVTEKGKDVELRCDPISGHTALYWYRQSLGQGLEFLIYFQGNSAPDKSGLPSDRFSAERTGGSVSTLTIQRTQQEDSAVYLCASSLWGAAQETQYFGPGTRLLVL.

The V and J genes are TRBV21-1 and TRBJ2-7; TRBD2, the table's D call, was not compared with the DNA. TRBV21-1 is reported as a pseudogene. The CDR3 loop spans 17 amino acids. This CDR3 is CASSNGAGLFLGDEQYF. Here the CDR3 DNA reads TGTGCCAGCAGCAATGGGGCGGGGTTGTTTCTAGGGGACGAGCAGTACTTC.